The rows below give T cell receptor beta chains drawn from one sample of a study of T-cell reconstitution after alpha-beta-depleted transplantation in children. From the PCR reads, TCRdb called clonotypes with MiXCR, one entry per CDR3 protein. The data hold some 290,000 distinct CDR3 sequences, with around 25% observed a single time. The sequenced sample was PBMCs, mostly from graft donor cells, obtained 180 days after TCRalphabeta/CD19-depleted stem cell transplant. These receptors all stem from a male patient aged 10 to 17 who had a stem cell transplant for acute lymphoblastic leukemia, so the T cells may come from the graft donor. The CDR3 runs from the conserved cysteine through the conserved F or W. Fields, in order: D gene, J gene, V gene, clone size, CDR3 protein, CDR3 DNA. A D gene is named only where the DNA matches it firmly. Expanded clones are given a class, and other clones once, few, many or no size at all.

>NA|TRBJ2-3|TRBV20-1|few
CSERGSTDTQYF
TGCAGTGAGAGGGGGAGTACAGATACGCAGTATTTT
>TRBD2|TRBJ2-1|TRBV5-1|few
CASLGGSGRAMPGNEQFF
TGCGCCAGCTTGGGCGGTAGCGGGAGGGCCATGCCCGGCAATGAGCAGTTCTTC
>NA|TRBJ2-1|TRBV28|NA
CASSLWDSYNEQFF
TGTGCCAGCAGTTTATGGGACTCCTACAATGAGCAGTTCTTC
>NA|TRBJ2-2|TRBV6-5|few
CASSYQGRWAGELFF
TGTGCCAGCAGTTACCAGGGACGGTGGGCCGGGGAGCTGTTTTTT
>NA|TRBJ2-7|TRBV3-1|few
CASSQDLGTNYEQYF
TGTGCCAGCAGCCAAGATCTAGGCACCAACTACGAGCAGTACTTC
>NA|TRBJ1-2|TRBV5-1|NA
CASSSERVDRGYTF
TGCGCCAGCAGCTCGGAGAGGGTGGATAGGGGCTACACCTTC
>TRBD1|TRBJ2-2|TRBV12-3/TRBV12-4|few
CASKSGTGWVGELFF
TGTGCCAGCAAATCCGGGACAGGGTGGGTCGGGGAGCTGTTTTTT
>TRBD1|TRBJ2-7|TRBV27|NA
CASSVGTGAYEQYF
TGTGCCAGCAGCGTGGGGACAGGGGCCTACGAGCAGTACTTC
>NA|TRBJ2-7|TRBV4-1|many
CASSWFSTVLSYEQYF
TGCGCCAGCAGCTGGTTTTCGACAGTTCTCTCCTACGAGCAGTACTTC
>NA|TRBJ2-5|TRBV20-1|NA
CSAPNRGTSRETQYF
TGCAGTGCCCCCAACCGAGGGACCTCGCGAGAGACCCAGTACTTC
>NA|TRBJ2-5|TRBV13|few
CASTFLPLETQYF
TGTGCCAGCACCTTCCTCCCCCTTGAGACCCAGTACTTC
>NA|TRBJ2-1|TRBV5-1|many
CASSLEGSSYNEQFF
TGCGCCAGCAGCTTGGAAGGCAGCTCCTACAATGAGCAGTTCTTC
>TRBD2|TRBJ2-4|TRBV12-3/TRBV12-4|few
CASSPTGLAGGNIQYF
TGTGCCAGCAGTCCCACCGGACTAGCGGGGGGAAACATTCAGTACTTC
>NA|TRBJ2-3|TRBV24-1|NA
CATTRDPTDTQYF
TGTGCCACCACTCGGGACCCCACAGATACGCAGTATTTT
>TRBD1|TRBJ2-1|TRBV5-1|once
CASRLGPGQGMNEQFF
TGCGCCAGCAGATTGGGGCCGGGACAGGGGATGAATGAGCAGTTCTTC
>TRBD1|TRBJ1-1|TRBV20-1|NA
CSAENQGAFTEAFF
TGCAGTGCTGAAAACCAGGGGGCTTTCACTGAAGCTTTCTTT
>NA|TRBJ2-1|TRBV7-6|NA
CASSPQAFLPYNEQFF
TGTGCCAGCAGCCCTCAAGCGTTTCTCCCCTACAATGAGCAGTTCTTC
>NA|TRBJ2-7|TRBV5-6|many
CASSFGLGSYEQYF
TGTGCCAGCAGTTTTGGGCTCGGATCCTACGAGCAGTACTTC
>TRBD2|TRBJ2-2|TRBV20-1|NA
CSGNSGSRTGELFF
TGCAGTGGGAATAGCGGGAGCAGGACCGGGGAGCTGTTTTTT
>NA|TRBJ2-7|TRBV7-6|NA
CASSLGSGGGQAYEQYF
TGTGCCAGCAGCTTGGGTTCTGGGGGGGGGCAGGCCTACGAGCAGTACTTC
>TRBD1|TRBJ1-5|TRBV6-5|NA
CASSTGQGVQPQHF
TGTGCCAGCAGTACCGGACAGGGAGTTCAGCCCCAGCATTTT
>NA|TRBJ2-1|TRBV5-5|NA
CASSGGFDSYNEQFF
TGTGCCAGCAGTGGCGGGTTCGACTCCTACAATGAGCAGTTCTTC
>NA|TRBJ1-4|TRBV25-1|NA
CASSVGWSNEKLFF
TGTGCCAGCAGTGTCGGCTGGTCGAATGAAAAACTGTTTTTT
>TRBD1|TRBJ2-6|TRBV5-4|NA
CASSGGQGALGANVLTF
TGTGCCAGCAGCGGAGGACAGGGGGCACTCGGGGCCAACGTCCTGACTTTC
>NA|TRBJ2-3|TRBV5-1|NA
CASNQTPPGSTDTQYF
TGCGCCAGCAACCAAACTCCCCCGGGGAGCACAGATACGCAGTATTTT
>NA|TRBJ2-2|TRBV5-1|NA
CASSLAWGGTNTGELFF
TGCGCCAGCAGCTTGGCCTGGGGCGGGACTAACACCGGGGAGCTGTTTTTT
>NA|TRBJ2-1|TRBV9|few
CASSQRLSVSYNEQFF
TGTGCCAGCAGCCAAAGACTCAGTGTCTCCTACAATGAGCAGTTCTTC
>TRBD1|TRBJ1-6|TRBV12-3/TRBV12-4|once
CAGQGTVNSPLHF
TGTGCCGGTCAAGGGACAGTTAATTCACCCCTCCACTTT
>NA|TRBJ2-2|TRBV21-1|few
CASSLTHRDANTGELFF
TGTGCCAGCAGCCTGACTCACAGAGACGCGAACACCGGGGAGCTGTTTTTT
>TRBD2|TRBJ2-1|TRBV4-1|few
CASSQGTGGVNEQFF
TGCGCCAGCAGCCAAGGAACGGGAGGAGTCAATGAGCAGTTCTTC
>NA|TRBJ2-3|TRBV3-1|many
CASSRSTDTQYF
TGTGCCAGCAGCCGCAGCACAGATACGCAGTATTTT
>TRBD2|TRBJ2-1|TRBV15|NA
CATWGTSGSGEQFF
TGTGCCACCTGGGGGACTAGCGGGAGCGGTGAGCAGTTCTTC
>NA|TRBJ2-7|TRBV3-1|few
CASSQERGLAGNYEQYF
TGTGCCAGCAGCCAAGAAAGGGGGCTAGCGGGCAACTACGAGCAGTACTTC
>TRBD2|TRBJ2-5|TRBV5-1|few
CASRTSGLQETQYF
TGCGCCAGTCGGACTAGCGGGCTTCAAGAGACCCAGTACTTC
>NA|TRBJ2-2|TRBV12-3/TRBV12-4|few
CASSLRSGGTGELFF
TGTGCCAGCAGTTTGAGGAGTGGGGGCACCGGGGAGCTGTTTTTT
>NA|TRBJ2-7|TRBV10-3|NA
CAISGGVGGYEQYF
TGTGCCATCAGTGGGGGTGTGGGAGGCTACGAGCAGTACTTC
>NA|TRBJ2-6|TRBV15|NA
CATSRRGASSGANVLTF
TGTGCCACCAGCAGGCGGGGAGCGAGCTCTGGGGCCAACGTCCTGACTTTC
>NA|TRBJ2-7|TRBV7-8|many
CASSLKGTSYEQYF
TGTGCCAGCAGCTTAAAGGGCACCTCCTACGAGCAGTACTTC
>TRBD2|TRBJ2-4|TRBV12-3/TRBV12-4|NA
CASSHGTSGRLVKNIQYF
TGTGCCAGCAGCCACGGGACTAGCGGGCGACTGGTCAAAAACATTCAGTACTTC
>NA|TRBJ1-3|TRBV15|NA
CATSWGKSSGNTIYF
TGTGCCACCAGTTGGGGCAAGAGCTCTGGAAACACCATATATTTT
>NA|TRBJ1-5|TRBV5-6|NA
CASSLEGTVPHQPQHF
TGTGCCAGCAGCTTGGAGGGGACCGTCCCCCATCAGCCCCAGCATTTT
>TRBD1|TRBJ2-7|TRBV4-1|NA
CASSQGGTGGEQYF
TGCGCCAGCAGCCAAGGAGGGACAGGGGGCGAGCAGTACTTC
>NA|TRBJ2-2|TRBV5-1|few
CASSRTTGVGELFF
TGCGCCAGCAGCCGGACGACTGGGGTCGGGGAGCTGTTTTTT
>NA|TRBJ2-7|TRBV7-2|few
CASSSHISSYYEQYF
TGTGCCAGCAGCAGCCATATCAGCAGCTACTACGAGCAGTACTTC
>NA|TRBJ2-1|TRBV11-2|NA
CASSLRWTAPKYNEQFF
TGTGCCAGCAGCTTAAGATGGACTGCACCTAAATACAATGAGCAGTTCTTC
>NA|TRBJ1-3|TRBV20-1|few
CSARDNSGNTIYF
TGCAGTGCTAGAGACAACTCTGGAAACACCATATATTTT
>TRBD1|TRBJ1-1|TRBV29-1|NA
CSVDRQGNTEAFF
TGCAGCGTTGATCGACAGGGGAACACTGAAGCTTTCTTT
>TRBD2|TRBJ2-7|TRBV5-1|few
CASRLTSGTYEQYF
TGCGCCAGCAGATTGACTAGCGGGACCTACGAGCAGTACTTC